This record concerns one TCR beta chain sequence. This CDR3 has 16 amino acids. The J segment lost 5 bases and the V segment lost 4 bases, leaving 11 bases of the junction unmatched. The germline V gene encodes CDR1 SGHAT and CDR2 FQNNGV. The source of the sample is a study of blood T cell repertoires in COVID-19. Study as a whole: PBMCs, B-cell-depleted T cells, or T cells provided the cDNA or gDNA that made up the material.

Study processing details: It was from reference gene primer amplification that nucleated cell counts were estimated. Clones were sequenced by immunoSEQ multiplex PCR, and TCRdb holds only the in-frame ones, with some missing. V and J calls and clone size are as listed in that table; D and trimming were resolved from the DNA. This sample has about 140,000 clones, with roughly 86% found just once. The chain couples TRBV11-2 to TRBJ2-3, with 8 bases lining up with TRBD2. This TCR was recovered from a man over 45 with active or convalescent COVID-19. Sequencing was carried out using peripheral blood. CDR3 residues: CASSSLGAGGKDTQYF. The CDR3, as DNA: TGTGCCAGCAGCTCCCTTGGGGCGGGAGGAAAAGATACGCAGTATTTT.